This T cell receptor (beta chain) was profiled in a study of cytomegalovirus exposure and HLA in healthy donors. Overall study: HLA-typed donors were the source of about 85 million unique TCRs, which an early data release held.

Concerning this clone: What it recognizes is unknown.

PCR was performed using 60 Vbeta and 13 Jbeta primers. Assay used: immunoSEQ multiplex PCR; TCRdb lists only in-frame clones, some missing. Its clone listing holds approximately 150,000 clones. V lost 5 bases and J lost 5; bases outside the gene matches: 19. This CDR3 spans 19 amino acids. From germline, CDR1 is MDHEN and CDR2 SYDVKM. The study's findings and limits: An observed cluster of highly shared sequence variants was recorded as a likely sequencing artifact. Trimming of TCR beta V- and J-genes showed a link, identified in a later analysis, to a missense DCLRE1C variant. Information on immune exposure was restricted to one variable (CMV serostatus).

The V gene is TRBV28, the J gene TRBJ2-1, with 9 bases lining up with TRBD2. Sequencing used PBMCs. The sequence was collected from a woman aged 45 to 65 in good health and CMV-seronegative. CDR3 loop: CASSGPGWREGRKDNEQFF. The CDR3 DNA reads TGTGCCAGCAGTGGTCCTGGTTGGCGGGAGGGCCGAAAGGACAATGAGCAGTTCTTC. Looking up the rest from reference TRBV28 and TRBJ2-1 gives the full variable domain: DVKVTQSSRYLVKRTGEKVFLECVQDMDHENMFWYRQDPGLGLRLIYFSYDVKMKEKGDIPEGYSVSREKKERFSLILESASTNQTSMYLCASSGPGWREGRKDNEQFFGPGTRLTVL.